This passage covers 12 T cell receptor beta chains from one sample sequenced in a study of breast tumors, draining lymph nodes, adjacent tissues. MiXCR was run by TCRdb on the multiplex PCR reads, yielding one entry per CDR3 protein. The table shows hundreds of thousands of distinct CDR3 sequences, with about 34% occurring only once. Breast cancer patients provided tissue from their axillary draining lymph nodes. Material: axillary lymph node tissue. The receptors here all came from a female donor with breast cancer. Some clones in this sample may be carry-over from other donors' samples.

Concerning this clonotype itself: One junction end disagrees with the germline gene, perhaps due to a read error. The chain combines TRBV20-1 with TRBJ2-6; D might be TRBD1 (5 bases). The CDR3 contains 14 residues. CDR1 and CDR2 (germline): DFQATT, SNEGSKA (reference sequence). The CDR3 DNA follows: TGCAGTGCTAGAGAGGGTAAAGGGGCTAACGTCCTGACTTTC. Translating gives CSAREGKGANVLTF.

Ten or more counts support this clonotype. This chain connects TRBV6-1 to TRBJ2-7; unclear D gene. The germline V gene encodes CDR1 MNHNS and CDR2 SASEGT. V lost 7 bases to trimming and J lost 2 bases, with 12 bases between them. The CDR3 totals 13 residues. Here the CDR3 DNA reads TGTGCCAGCAAGTTTTCGGTTGCCTACGAGCAGTACTTC. Protein product: CASKFSVAYEQYF.

This clonotype was seen at least ten times. This chain links TRBV5-1 with TRBJ1-2, with 8 bases identical to TRBD1. CDR1 and CDR2 from the germline V gene are SGHRS and YFSETQ. V shed 5 bases and J 4 bases; nucleotides not matched to a gene: 4. The CDR3 contains 13 residues. The CDR3 bases are TGCGCCAGCAGACTGGGGACAGGCTATGGCTACACCTTC. Amino acids: CASRLGTGYGYTF.

Many counts were recorded for this clonotype. The chain couples TRBV3-1 to TRBJ2-3; D may be TRBD2 (5 bases). Germline CDR1 is LGHDT and CDR2 is YNNKEL (reference sequence). This CDR3 comprises 12 residues. V was clipped by 7 bases and J by 5 bases, with 10 bases between them. Here the CDR3 reads CASTGGGDTQYF. Here the CDR3 DNA reads TGTGCCAGCACTGGAGGTGGAGATACGCAGTATTTT.

The CDR3 reads CSARDRGFSYNSPLHF. The CDR3 DNA reads TGCAGTGCTAGAGACAGGGGGTTCTCCTATAATTCACCCCTCCACTTT. J is TRBJ1-6 and V is TRBV20-1; 7 nucleotides match TRBD1. Germline V CDR1 and CDR2: DFQATT, SNEGSKA (reference sequence). The CDR3 contains 16 residues. V lost 0 bases, J lost 0 bases, and 2 bases stayed unmatched.

This clonotype was recorded a few times. The chain carries TRBV3-1 and TRBJ2-4, with 11 bases that match TRBD2. Germline-derived CDR1 and CDR2 are LGHDT and YNNKEL (reference sequence). V shed 5 bases, J shed 1 base, and the junction held 10 bases outside the gene matches. CDR3 length equals 18 residues. The CDR3 loop reads CASSETLAGVAAKNIQYF. CDR3 nucleotides: TGTGCCAGCAGCGAAACACTAGCGGGAGTAGCTGCCAAAAACATTCAGTACTTC.

This clonotype was recorded at least ten times. V gene TRBV19 combines with J gene TRBJ2-1; the match to TRBD2 covers 7 bases. Germline V CDR1 and CDR2: LNHDA, SQIVND (reference sequence). The CDR3 is 16 amino acids. Trimming at V came to 5 bases and at J to 7 bases, leaving 14 bases not matched to a gene. The CDR3 nucleotides read TGTGCCAGTAGTGCCCTCGTCGGGGGGTTGCGGAATGAGCAGTTCTTC. Its translation is CASSALVGGLRNEQFF. Full variable domain (outside the CDR3, taken from reference TRBV19 and TRBJ2-1): DGGITQSPKYLFRKEGQNVTLSCEQNLNHDAMYWYRQDPGQGLRLIYYSQIVNDFQKGDIAEGYSVSREKKESFPLTVTSAQKNPTAFYLCASSALVGGLRNEQFFGPGTRLTVL.

The chain has TRBV7-2 and TRBJ2-5, with D possibly matching TRBD2 (5 bases). This CDR3 has 17 residues. The germline V and J ends were trimmed by 2 bases and 3 bases, with 19 bases remaining between them. The germline V gene has CDR1 SGHTA and CDR2 FQGNSA. The CDR3 loop is CASSLYREPRRKETQYF. The CDR3 DNA sequence: TGTGCCAGCAGCTTATACCGGGAACCTCGGAGGAAAGAGACCCAGTACTTC.

This clonotype came up a few times. J is TRBJ1-2 and V is TRBV28; a weak D match, TRBD1 (6 bases). Germline V gene data show CDR1 as MDHEN and CDR2 as SYDVKM. This CDR3 spans 13 amino acids. Trimming stripped 7 bases from V and 7 bases from J, with 16 bases between. CDR3 nucleotide sequence: TGTGCCAGCATTAACAGGGTGGGCGGTGGCTACACCTTC. The encoded protein is CASINRVGGGYTF.

This clonotype was seen repeatedly, ten times or more. V and J are TRBV5-1 and TRBJ2-1; 14 bases are a match to TRBD2. Trimming cost V 2 bases and J 8 bases; bases outside gene matches: 6. The CDR3 totals 16 residues. CDR1 and CDR2 (germline): SGHRS, YFSETQ. The CDR3 sequence is CASSFGTSGRGHEQFF. Written as DNA, the CDR3 is TGCGCCAGCAGCTTCGGGACTAGCGGGAGAGGGCATGAGCAGTTCTTC.

Worth noting for this clonotype: Its ends do not fully match the called genes, so a read error is possible. V gene TRBV4-3 combines with J gene TRBJ1-1; D is undetermined. Germline CDR1 LGHNA, CDR2 YSLEER. The CDR3 is 14 amino acids. CDR3 amino acids: CASSEDTRVTEAFF. In DNA, the CDR3 is TGCGCCAGCAGCGAAGACACCCGGGTCACTGAAGCTTTCTTT.

The chain couples TRBV10-3 to TRBJ1-2; D might be TRBD1 (6 bases). V gave up 4 bases and J gave up 0 bases, with 9 bases separating them. This CDR3 is built from 14 residues. CDR1 is ENHRY and CDR2 is SYGVKD in the germline V gene. In nucleotides, the CDR3 is TGTGCCATCAGTGTGGGACAAGCTAACTATGGCTACACCTTC. Its protein is CAISVGQANYGYTF.